One and the same sample provided the 10 T cell receptor beta chains below, sequenced in a study of cytomegalovirus exposure and HLA in healthy donors. The primer mix had 60 Vbeta and 13 Jbeta primers. Sequencing was performed with immunoSEQ multiplex PCR; in TCRdb, only in-frame clones are kept and a portion is missing. In the table there are around 150,000 clones, 75% to 80% of which are singletons. Sequencing was performed on PBMCs. The receptors were sampled from a woman aged 45-65 years in good health and CMV-seropositive.

V gene TRBV7-2 combines with J gene TRBJ2-7; 7 bases line up with TRBD1. V lost 2 bases, J lost 3 bases, and 4 bases stayed unmatched. The CDR3 covers 14 residues. Germline CDR1 reads SGHTA; CDR2 reads FQGNSA. DNA for the CDR3: TGTGCCAGCAGCTTAAAGACAGGGAACTACGAGCAGTACTTC. This encodes CASSLKTGNYEQYF. Combining the CDR3 with reference TRBV7-2 and TRBJ2-7 gives the whole variable domain GAGVSQSPSNKVTEKGKDVELRCDPISGHTALYWYRQSLGQGLEFLIYFQGNSAPDKSGLPSDRFSAERTGGSVSTLTIQRTQQEDSAVYLCASSLKTGNYEQYFGPGTRLTVT.

CDR3 DNA sequence: TGTGCCAGCAGCCCGGACAGGACCCAACACGATGGCTACACCTTC. Encoded protein: CASSPDRTQHDGYTF. This sequence joins TRBV7-2 and TRBJ1-2, with 7 bases fitting TRBD1. Trimming at V came to 5 bases and at J to 6 bases, leaving 12 bases not matched to a gene. This CDR3 comprises 15 residues. Germline-derived CDR1 and CDR2 are SGHTA and FQGNSA.

V usage is TRBV2 and J usage is TRBJ1-2, with 10 bases lining up with TRBD1. The junction had 9 bases not matched to a gene; V was cut back by 6 bases and J by 8 bases. Germline V gene data show CDR1 as SNHLY and CDR2 as FYNNEI. The CDR3 loop spans 14 amino acids. DNA of the CDR3: TGTGCCAGCAGAAGAGGACAGGGGGTTAAAGGCTACACCTTC. Its protein is CASRRGQGVKGYTF.

The V and J genes are TRBV6-6 and TRBJ2-3; 12 positions agree with TRBD2. Per germline, CDR1 MNHNY and CDR2 SVGAGI (reference sequence). The CDR3 sequence is 15 residues long. The trim removed 6 bases at V and 4 bases at J, leaving 5 bases unmatched. This CDR3 is CASRRLAGVSDTQYF. The CDR3 DNA follows: TGTGCCAGCAGGAGACTAGCGGGAGTGTCAGATACGCAGTATTTT.

The DNA of the CDR3 is TGTGCCAGCAGTGAAGACAGGGCTACCACCCAGTTCTTC. Translated, it gives CASSEDRATTQFF. V and J are TRBV28 and TRBJ2-1, with 7 bases that match TRBD1. This CDR3 has 13 residues. Germline-derived CDR1 and CDR2 are MDHEN and SYDVKM. J was trimmed by 13 bases and V by 5 bases; bases with no gene match: 11.

The J gene is TRBJ2-5, the V gene TRBV6-6, with D possibly matching TRBD2 (8 bases). Looked up from germline, CDR1 is MNHNY and CDR2 is SVGAGI (reference sequence). The CDR3 length is 16 residues. Trimming pared 5 bases from V and 5 bases from J, leaving 21 bases between. The CDR3 is CASSIPRQGGGETQYF. The CDR3 bases are TGTGCCAGCAGTATTCCCCGACAGGGCGGGGGGGAGACCCAGTACTTC.

V usage is TRBV28 and J usage is TRBJ2-7; a weak D match, TRBD1 (5 bases). V lost 6 bases and J 5 bases, leaving 23 bases between the germline ends. The germline V gene encodes CDR1 MDHEN and CDR2 SYDVKM. The CDR3 is 16 residues long. The CDR3 loop is CASSQRPGAGVHEQYF. The CDR3 DNA is TGTGCCAGCAGCCAGAGGCCTGGGGCTGGGGTGCACGAGCAGTACTTC. The whole variable domain, remainder taken from reference TRBV28 and TRBJ2-7, is DVKVTQSSRYLVKRTGEKVFLECVQDMDHENMFWYRQDPGLGLRLIYFSYDVKMKEKGDIPEGYSVSREKKERFSLILESASTNQTSMYLCASSQRPGAGVHEQYFGPGTRLTVT.

This chain uses TRBV5-4 with TRBJ2-7, with TRBD1 identical over 7 bases. Germline-derived CDR1 and CDR2 are SGHNT and YYREEE (reference sequence). The CDR3 extends over 14 amino acids. V dropped 4 bases and J dropped 2; count of bases not matched to a gene: 6. CDR3 protein: CASSRQGRAYEQYF. CDR3 coding DNA: TGTGCCAGCAGCAGACAGGGTAGGGCCTACGAGCAGTACTTC. The entire variable domain, with the rest obtained from reference TRBV5-4 and TRBJ2-7, is as follows: ETGVTQSPTHLIKTRGQQVTLRCSSQSGHNTVSWYQQALGQGPQFIFQYYREEENGRGNFPPRFSGLQFPNYSSELNVNALELDDSALYLCASSRQGRAYEQYFGPGTRLTVT.

V gene TRBV4-2 combines with J gene TRBJ1-5; TRBD1 might be the D (6 bases). V dropped 0 bases and J dropped 9 bases, with 15 bases sitting between them. The CDR3 length is 15 residues. Germline-derived CDR1 and CDR2 are LGHNA and YNFKEQ. The CDR3 DNA reads TGTGCCAGCAGCCAAGAGAGGACAGTAGCGAGGCCCCAGCATTTT. Protein: CASSQERTVARPQHF.

The chain joins TRBV5-4 to TRBJ2-1; 7 nucleotides match TRBD2. Germline values: CDR1 SGHNT, CDR2 YYREEE (reference sequence). CDR3 length: 16 amino acids. V gave up 4 bases and J gave up 9 bases; unmatched junction bases: 16. The DNA for the CDR3 is TGTGCCAGCAGCCTGCTTTGGACTAGTGATAACGGTGAGCAGTTCTTC. It specifies CASSLLWTSDNGEQFF.